A single sample is the source of the 12 T cell receptor beta chains below, sequenced in a study of blood T cell repertoires in COVID-19. Generated by immunoSEQ multiplex PCR, the TCRdb table keeps only in-frame clones and is missing some. The data show hundreds of thousands of clones, just over 85% seen once. Source material: PBMCs or T cells enriched from blood (not recorded which). The source of these receptors is a man between 35 and 55 years old who had recovered from COVID-19.

The V call is TRBV7-2, the J call TRBJ2-7; 9 nucleotides line up with TRBD1. The V gene's germline CDR1 is SGHTA and CDR2 FQGNSA. The CDR3 length is 16 residues. Trimming at V came to 3 bases and at J to 0 bases, leaving 6 bases not matched to a gene. The CDR3 region is CASSFPDRGNSYEQYF. The CDR3 coding sequence is TGTGCCAGCAGCTTTCCCGACAGGGGGAACTCCTACGAGCAGTACTTC.

This clone was picked up one time. This chain connects TRBV7-6 to TRBJ2-3; 9 bases map to TRBD2. CDR1 SGHVS and CDR2 FNYEAQ come from the germline V gene. The V and J ends lost 4 bases and 5 bases, in that order; junction bases with no gene match: 16. The CDR3 contains 18 residues. The CDR3: CASSSGLLAGGLGDTQYF. For the CDR3, the DNA is TGTGCCAGCAGCTCAGGGCTCCTGGCGGGGGGGCTGGGAGATACGCAGTATTTT. Full variable domain (remainder filled in from reference TRBV7-6 and TRBJ2-3): GAGVSQSPRYKVTKRGQDVALRCDPISGHVSLYWYRQALGQGPEFLTYFNYEAQQDKSGLPNDRFSAERPEGSISTLTIQRTEQRDSAMYRCASSSGLLAGGLGDTQYFGPGTRLTVL.

The V call is TRBV4-3, the J call TRBJ2-7, with 7 bases identical to TRBD1. CDR3 length: 15 amino acids. The germline V gene encodes CDR1 LGHNA and CDR2 YSLEER. V shed 3 bases, J shed 4 bases, and the junction held 9 bases outside the gene matches. DNA for the CDR3: TGCGCCAGCAGCCACCTGTGGCAGGGGGTGTACGAGCAGTACTTC. Translation gives CASSHLWQGVYEQYF.

This clone was seen once. CDR3 coding DNA: TGCGCCAGCAGCCAACTCGGGACAGCATTTAACACCGGGGAGCTGTTTTTT. Its protein product is CASSQLGTAFNTGELFF. The chain combines TRBV4-1 with TRBJ2-2; TRBD1 matches 7 bases. After removal of 2 bases from V and 2 bases from J, the junction contained 8 bases not matched to a gene. The germline V gene has CDR1 MGHRA and CDR2 YSYEKL. The CDR3 has 17 residues.

The rearrangement links TRBV27 to TRBJ2-3, with 8 bases identical to TRBD2. Germline V gene lookup returns CDR1 MNHEY and CDR2 SMNVEV (reference sequence). With V trimmed by 2 bases and J by 4 bases, 2 bases remained unmatched. The CDR3 loop spans 14 amino acids. The CDR3 sequence: CASSLAGGSDTQYF. The CDR3 bases are TGTGCCAGCAGTTTAGCGGGAGGTTCAGATACGCAGTATTTT.

The genes are TRBV5-4 and TRBJ2-1; 11 nucleotides agree with TRBD2. With 4 bases clipped from V and 6 bases from J, the junction kept 12 bases outside the gene matches. This CDR3 region has 17 residues. The V gene's germline CDR1 is SGHNT and CDR2 YYREEE (reference sequence). The CDR3 protein is CASSRGLAGNEGNEQFF. The CDR3 DNA reads TGTGCCAGCAGCCGAGGACTAGCGGGCAACGAGGGCAATGAGCAGTTCTTC.

The chain employs TRBV4-1 and TRBJ2-7; perhaps TRBD2 as D (6 bases). Trimming removed 3 bases from V and 11 bases from J, with 17 bases in between. This CDR3 is 13 amino acids long. Per germline, CDR1 MGHRA and CDR2 YSYEKL. CDR3 amino acids: CASSHNSLAPEYF. CDR3 nucleotides: TGCGCCAGCAGCCATAACAGCCTAGCGCCCGAGTACTTC.

This chain uses TRBV19 with TRBJ1-6; possible D gene TRBD1, 6 bases. The V end lost 0 bases, the J end lost 14 bases, and 8 bases lay between the germline ends. Per germline, CDR1 LNHDA and CDR2 SQIVND (reference sequence). This CDR3 comprises 12 residues. CDR3 bases: TGTGCCAGTAGTATAGAAAGGACAGCCCTCCACTTT. Its translation is CASSIERTALHF. The full variable domain, rest sourced from reference TRBV19 and TRBJ1-6, is DGGITQSPKYLFRKEGQNVTLSCEQNLNHDAMYWYRQDPGQGLRLIYYSQIVNDFQKGDIAEGYSVSREKKESFPLTVTSAQKNPTAFYLCASSIERTALHFGNGTRLTVT.

The chain combines TRBV7-9 with TRBJ1-4, with TRBD1 as a possible D gene (6 bases). The CDR3 sequence is 14 residues long. The germline gives CDR1 SEHNR, CDR2 FQNEAQ (reference sequence). Between the trimmed V and J ends, which lost 5 bases and 7 bases, there was a span of 14 bases. CDR3 coding DNA: TGTGCCAGCAGCCCACCGGGAGGGGGTGAAAAACTGTTTTTT. It codes for CASSPPGGGEKLFF.

The chain uses TRBV6-2 or TRBV6-3 and TRBJ2-1, with D maybe TRBD2 (6 bases). The germline CDR1 and CDR2 sequences are MNHEY and SVGEGT. V gave up 6 bases and J gave up 9 bases, with 18 bases separating them. CDR3 length: 14 residues. Here the CDR3 reads CASSRDLGVGEQFF. In DNA form, the CDR3 reads TGTGCCAGCAGCCGGGACTTGGGGGTCGGTGAGCAGTTCTTC.

The rearrangement uses TRBV20-1 and TRBJ2-3; D possibly corresponds to TRBD2 (6 bases). Germline values: CDR1 DFQATT, CDR2 SNEGSKA (reference sequence). The CDR3 spans 12 residues. Trimming left V 3 bases short and J 4 bases short, with 8 bases between. The chain's CDR3 is CSASRLADTQYF. The CDR3 nucleotides read TGCAGTGCTAGTCGACTAGCAGATACGCAGTATTTT.

This clone was observed a single time. V gene TRBV6-4 combines with J gene TRBJ2-5; 13 nucleotides match TRBD2. This CDR3 is built from 16 residues. With 5 bases clipped from V and 1 base from J, the junction kept 4 bases outside the gene matches. Germline values: CDR1 MRHNA, CDR2 SNTAGT. CDR3 coding DNA: TGTGCCAGCAGTAAGGGACTAGCGGGATCCCAAGAGACCCAGTACTTC. Translated: CASSKGLAGSQETQYF.